Detailed here is one T cell receptor (beta chain). What it binds is unknown. The CDR3 loop spans 13 amino acids. V was shortened by 4 bases and J by 5 bases, with 13 bases between the two germline ends. Germline assignment: CDR1 SGHTS and CDR2 YDEGEE. Pretreatment and on-treatment blood mononuclear cell samples were taken, totaling between 1 and 8 time points per patient. The protocol was immunoSEQ multiplex PCR, while the TCRdb copy is restricted to in-frame clones and leaves out a portion. Among about 110,000 clones, approximately 85% were seen once, and the ten largest hold around 2.4%. The sample belongs to a study of PD-L1 blockade in urothelial cancer. Whole-study results and caveats: Lower than median blood TCR clonality before treatment predicted better survival.

The TCR comes from a man aged 45-65 years with urothelial cancer. The material was PBMCs, obtained around atezolizumab (anti-PD-L1) treatment. The gene calls are TRBV5-8 and TRBJ2-7, with D possibly matching TRBD1 (6 bases). The CDR3 region has the DNA TGTGCCAGCAGCCTACAGGGTTCCCACGAGCAGTACTTC. This translates into CASSLQGSHEQYF.